This TCR beta chain was sequenced during a study of CD8 T cells in ankylosing spondylitis. Germline values: CDR1 SGHRS, CDR2 YFSETQ. Losses at the gene ends were 4 bases for V and 6 bases for J; bases not matched to a gene: 16. This CDR3 has 18 amino acids. This clonotype was seen many times. The antigen is undetermined. TCRdb re-called the 5' RACE reads through MiXCR, storing one row per CDR3 protein. The data hold 150,000 to 200,000 distinct CDR3 sequences, with roughly 11% observed a single time. Broader study findings: Within matched ankylosing spondylitis synovial fluid, disease-linked clones were reportedly significantly enriched.

What was sequenced was blood, either unsorted or a sorted T cell fraction (not recorded which). The chain uses TRBV5-1 and TRBJ2-2; 9 bases are a match to TRBD1. The clonotype originates from a male donor with ankylosing spondylitis or in good health (not recorded which). The CDR3 reads CASSQGQGFMRFPGELFF. In DNA form, the CDR3 reads TGCGCCAGCAGCCAGGGACAGGGCTTTATGAGGTTTCCCGGGGAGCTGTTTTTT.